This T cell receptor (beta chain) was sequenced in a study of graft-versus-host responses after intestinal transplantation (dated by TCRdb to the early 2020s). Turning to the overall study: The transplants that recipients received were multivisceral, liver-intestinal, or isolated intestinal. Every recipient was given anti-thymocyte globulin induction, then maintenance tacrolimus and steroids for approximately 3 years. To identify alloreactive clones, pre-transplant mixed lymphocyte reaction products were sequenced and then compared with unstimulated pre-transplant donor and recipient T cells. Bulk TCR-beta CDR3 sequencing was used to track graft-versus-host and host-versus-graft alloreactive T cell clones in the graft, circulation and bone marrow after intestinal transplantation. Rather than being sequenced by the commercial service, samples from a few later patients were sequenced in-house on an Illumina MiSeq and processed with MiXCR. The cohort enrolled 20 to 25 intestinal transplant recipients, one of whom was a retransplant, and a few patients without pretransplant specimens were excluded. Donor T cell macrochimerism was defined as a peak of at least 4% donor T cells among recipient peripheral blood mononuclear cells. Beyond this particular receptor, the publication reports: The conclusions were limited by the relatively low number and heterogeneity of the intestinal transplant patients. High GvH to HvG T cell clonal ratios were observed in the allografts of patients with donor T cell macrochimerism. Early after transplant, peak levels of circulating GvH clones were found to be associated with declines in HvG clones. GvH clones were detected in recipient bone marrow, and some of these GvH clones were observed earlier in ileal mucosa or blood, consistent with an intestinal mucosal origin.

As regards this clone: The antigen this receptor binds is unknown. Base qualities are not recorded, but no much larger clone differs from it by a single base.

Library creation used the immunoSEQ multiplex PCR assay. For most patients, genomic DNA was isolated using the Qiagen DNeasy Blood and Tissue Kit and was shipped frozen to Adaptive Biotechnologies for TCR sequencing. For most patients, genomic DNA was subjected to high-throughput TCR-beta CDR3 sequencing by Adaptive Biotechnologies. From the authors' description of their analysis: Adaptive's ImmunoSEQ software supplied the TCR sequencing data for 15 to 20 patients, while MiXCR and VDJtools were used to process a few other patients. To correct CD4 versus CD8 sorting errors, any sequence found in both subsets at a frequency ratio below 5:1 was removed. CDR3 nucleotide sequences shared between donor and recipient were removed because their origin could not be assigned. At least 2-fold expansion over unstimulated cells and a minimum CFSE-low frequency of 0.002% (template counts) or 0.001% (read counts) were required for clones to be classified as alloreactive. Mappable clones were those detected in sequenced pre-transplant spleen, lymph node, or MLR CFSE-low populations of the donor or recipient. Cumulative frequency of alloreactive clones was calculated as a percentage of all sequences weighted by copy number. TCRdb took this table from immuneACCESS and kept in-frame rearrangements with V and J called. Such tables lack part of the clones; where checked against another copy, unresolved V genes explain under half of the gap, and the rest is unexplained. V and J calls and clone size follow that table, whereas D and trimming were derived from the DNA. The sample records about 110,000 clones, 90% to 95% of which are singletons. Of the sample, 0.4% to 0.65% falls within the top ten clones.

The time point label, as the study defines it: cells obtained before transplantation from donor or recipient. CD3+CD4+ and CD3+CD8+ populations were FACS-sorted from unstimulated pre-transplant donor and recipient cells taken from spleen or lymph nodes. This clonotype was obtained from a human donor who received an intestinal transplant. Sequencing was performed on unstimulated CD8+ T cells sorted from spleen or lymph node cells, taken before intestinal transplant.

The CDR3 in this case is CASSLGLAEYNEQFF. The sequence in DNA is TGTGCCAGTAGCCTTGGGCTAGCGGAGTACAATGAGCAGTTCTTC. Rearrangement joined TRBV19 to TRBJ2-1; 7 central nucleotides agree with TRBD2. Trimming leaves V shorter by 6 bases and J shorter by 4 bases, with the junction holding 9 bases beyond the gene matches. From the cysteine through the phenylalanine, the CDR3 covers 15 amino acids. The read is trimmed to its CDR3 DNA, 45 bases read in frame from base 1. Taken from the germline V gene (reference sequence), the CDR1 and CDR2 loops are LNHDA and SQIVND.